This T cell receptor (beta chain) was found in a study of cytomegalovirus exposure and HLA in healthy donors. The CDR3 loop spans 13 amino acids. The V end was cut by 7 bases, the J end by 5 bases, with 15 bases between. The V gene's germline CDR1 is SGHNT and CDR2 YYREEE (reference sequence). The repertoire was sequenced with immunoSEQ multiplex PCR; TCRdb's copy has only in-frame clones and lacks some. The data contain about 73,000 clones, 85% to 95% of them singletons. The source is a man aged 18 to 29 in good health and CMV-seronegative. This chain connects TRBV5-4 to TRBJ1-1, with D perhaps TRBD1 (5 bases). Sequenced: PBMCs. The CDR3 is CASSTALGTEAFF. The CDR3 DNA reads as TGTGCCAGCTCGACAGCCCTGGGAACTGAAGCTTTCTTT.